This record concerns one TCR beta chain sequence. The antigen it recognizes is unknown. Base qualities are not at hand, and no much larger clone is one base apart. The cohort consisted of more than 650 healthy bone marrow donors. At the time of sampling, every cohort member was nominally healthy, though immune exposures that went unrecorded were likely present. The donor tested CMV seropositive, placing the donor among the roughly 270 seropositive members of the cohort. A peripheral blood sample was provided by each donor, and peripheral blood mononuclear cells were used for TCR beta sequencing. Genomic DNA extraction from the blood cell samples was performed with the Qiagen DNeasy Blood Extraction Kit. This sample stems from a study of cytomegalovirus exposure and HLA in healthy donors (dated by TCRdb to the late 2010s). For context, the study as a whole: An earlier analysis of 587 of the donors reported about 260 Gb of sequence data and 100 million to 120 million unique TCR beta sequences obtained from 150 million to 200 million T cells. Approximately 300 gigabases of sequencing data and 70 million to 95 million unique TCR sequences made up an early release that covered approximately 620 HLA-typed donors. The genetic ancestry cluster associated with self-reported Caucasian donors included over 65% of the roughly 390 genotyped donors. The study aimed to test whether signatures of past pathogen exposure could be identified by cataloging public T cell receptors. The T cell repertoires of roughly 660 subjects were profiled by immunosequencing and related to cytomegalovirus serostatus. In addition to the first cohort of 500 to 850 subjects, a separate validation cohort of approximately 130 different subjects was used. High-throughput TCR immunosequencing, statistical association of individual TCRs with disease status, and machine learning were combined to predict cytomegalovirus infection status. To study patterns of TCR occurrence, a later analysis re-analyzed previously published TCR beta repertoires from around 660 donors and added high-resolution HLA genotyping. The later analysis used no new phenotypic data to find candidate immune exposures, relying instead on TCR beta sequences and their occurrence across donors. An earlier analysis of about 600 of the donors used high-throughput TCR beta sequencing to judge whether each TCR beta V gene segment behaved as functional or pseudogenic. Donor age, sex, ethnicity and CMV serostatus were compiled together with the repertoire data. A later genetic analysis took genome-wide SNP genotypes for about 55% of the roughly 700 donors and used that subset as a discovery cohort. Every repertoire in the discovery cohort had been generated on one and the same sequencing platform. HLA typing covered class I and class II loci at four-digit resolution. The number of donors typed differed by locus, with about 629-640 for A, B, C, DRB1 and DQB1, 522 for DQA1, 600 to 610 for DPA1, and roughly 450 for DPB1. Several DR-DQ haplotypes were treated as single units for association and clustering because of strong linkage in the cohort. Across some 400 genotyped donors of the cohort, an average of approximately 240,000 unique TCR beta nucleotide sequences per donor were sequenced, and roughly 17% of those sequences were non-productive. The paper's findings and limits, for the study overall: Immune exposure information for the cohort was limited to CMV serostatus. Most CMV-associated TCR beta chains appeared to be HLA-restricted in a later analysis, and the HLA associations seemed to be driven largely by CMV exposure. An association between a missense DCLRE1C variant and V-gene and J-gene trimming of TCR beta chains was found in a later genetic analysis and replicated in an independent cohort. The 87-base-pair reads could not distinguish some IMGT-functional V segments, including TRBV6-2 and TRBV6-3, so those segments were excluded. An earlier analysis of 587 of the donors showed that most TCR beta V segments appeared in productive rearrangements either about 87% or about 30% of the time, which broadly matched IMGT annotations. Correlated functional status among segregating V segments might be attributable to linkage disequilibrium, but an unknown experimental factor could not be ruled out. Strong co-occurrence of HLA alleles, especially DR and DQ, made assigning TCR associations to individual alleles difficult. The presence/absence analyses assumed that sequencing depth was roughly uniform across donors, and that assumption may not be true. Most TCR sequences were observed very rarely across donors, whereas some public TCRs were present in many individuals. The study listed 164 TCR beta chains as associated with cytomegalovirus. Specific HLA alleles were associated with 15,000 to 20,000 TCR beta sequences at a false discovery rate of 0.05 in a later analysis. Cytomegalovirus status was reported to be diagnosed by the classifier with high specificity and sensitivity in both the original and validation cohorts. In a later genetic analysis, fewer N-insertions in productive TCRs were reported among donors in an Asian-associated ancestry cluster than the roughly 700-donor mean. According to a later analysis, TCR association rates differed among HLA loci, with DRB1 alleles showing the most associated TCRs and HLA-C alleles showing the fewest. According to a later analysis, parvovirus B19, influenza, CMV and Epstein-Barr virus appeared linked to several top co-occurrence clusters. A further reported finding was that TCR beta sequences accurately predicted the HLA-A and HLA-B alleles for most subjects in the first cohort. This cohort had only TCR beta chains sequenced, and the lack of alpha or paired-chain data limited which features could be detected. In a later analysis, HLA-associated TCR beta chains showed more clonal expansion and lower generation probabilities than non-associated chains that were equally common. Seventeen rarely observed V segments, including chromosome 9 orphons, were excluded from the earlier analysis of several hundred of the donors because counts were too low. According to the authors, the approach could potentially be generalized to other disease states and immunological phenotypes. HLA typing was unavailable for some donors at each locus, so association tests used only the typed subset. The sequencing pipeline was judged likely to have produced a cluster of highly shared sequence variants as a technical artifact. In vitro tests confirmed that three of the cytomegalovirus-associated TCR beta chains recognize cytomegalovirus antigens.

In the germline V gene (reference sequence), CDR1 corresponds to LNHDA and CDR2 to SQIVND. V is reduced by 6 bases and J by 3 bases, leaving a spacing of 11 bases between them. The CDR3, cysteine through phenylalanine, is 13 amino acids long. The sequence is cut down to CDR3 DNA, 39 bases in frame from base 1. The library was built by means of the immunoSEQ multiplex PCR assay. For the multiplex PCR, a mixture combining 60 forward primers for TCR Vbeta segments and 13 reverse primers for TCR Jbeta segments was used. The CDR3 region of rearranged TCR beta genes was amplified from genomic DNA with a multiplex PCR assay. The amplified TCR beta libraries were sequenced on the Illumina HiSeq System as 87-base-pair reads. The paper's data handling went like this. A later analysis tallied 75 million to 95 million unique TCR beta chains across the 700 or so repertoires, and some 12 million of those chains were shared by two or more donors. A nearest-neighbor algorithm error-corrected the raw reads and collapsed the reads into unique sequences, merging closely related sequences to remove PCR and sequencing errors. To assign V, D and J gene segments, CDR3 sequences were aligned to IMGT reference sequences. For a sequence to be retained, at least a six-nucleotide match to both a V gene segment and a J gene segment was required. A rearrangement was called productive if the CDR3 had no stop codons and remained in frame with V and J, and every other rearrangement was called non-productive. CDR3 was defined according to IMGT convention as the region running from the second conserved V-encoded cysteine to the conserved J-encoded phenylalanine. In an earlier analysis of roughly 610 of the donors, sequences lacking an unambiguous match to a single V gene segment were excluded. In an earlier analysis of 500 to 750 of the donors, V segments were called functional above 56.7% productive rearrangements and were called segregating when the between-donor standard deviation exceeded 5%. A statistical classification framework was built to diagnose cytomegalovirus status from the catalog of TCR beta chain sequences. In a later analysis, V and J genes were assigned by comparing TCR nucleotide sequences against IMGT/GENE-DB human TR gene sequences. The TCRdist pipeline was used in a later analysis to assign CDR3 sequences and most-parsimonious VDJ recombination scenarios. In a later analysis, each TCR beta chain was defined by its CDR3 amino acid sequence together with its V-gene family, and reads without a unique V-gene family were excluded. In a later analysis, approximately 640 highly shared, low-generation-probability nucleotide sequences were removed to address suspected cross-contamination and a sequencing artifact. In a later analysis, a clonal expansion index for each public chain was calculated from normalized within-repertoire ranks of inferred template counts. In a later analysis, generation probabilities were computed with a VDJ recombination model fitted to out-of-frame rearrangements, and the resulting probabilities were checked against IGoR. A later analysis scored TCR-TCR, TCR-HLA and TCR-CMV co-occurrence with hypergeometric tests, applying a repertoire-size bias correction to TCR pairs. In a later analysis, false discovery rates were estimated by permuting HLA or CMV assignments 20 times. In a later analysis, co-occurring TCRs were grouped using DBSCAN, with TCRdist sequence similarity added in when clustering inside HLA-allele-positive subsets. For co-occurrence clustering, repertoires with fewer than 30,000 or more than 120,000 public chains were excluded, along with roughly five repertoires with anomalous nucleotide sharing. Sourced from immuneACCESS, this table was stored by TCRdb with only in-frame sequences that have V and J called. A share of the clones is absent; for the studies checked, an unresolved V gene accounts for under half, and the remainder has no known explanation. D and trimming come from the DNA, and the V and J calls and clone size come from that table. The sample table contains some 90,000 clones; only one count was recorded for approximately 68% of them. The biggest ten clones account for over 5% of the sample.

Material for sequencing was PBMCs. The source of this sequence is a boy between 10 and 17 years old in good health and CMV-seropositive. The V gene is TRBV19 and the J gene is TRBJ1-1; the D gene is perhaps TRBD1, from 5 matching bases. The CDR3 reads as follows: CASRDKGDTEAFF. The sequenced DNA is TGTGCCAGTAGGGACAAAGGGGACACTGAAGCTTTCTTT.